A single T cell receptor (beta chain) is shown here with its context. Its antigen is not known. The sample is drawn from a study of T cells in Graves' hyperthyroidism and ophthalmopathy. The study's findings and limits: Most thyroid clonotypes that were expanded above 0.001 also turned up in blood.

The source material, RNA transcripts, was used to amplify TCR beta CDR3 regions. HTBI primers drove first-round RT-PCR of the TCR CDR3. MiXCR, applied by TCRdb to the multiplex PCR reads, yields one record per CDR3 protein. Seen here are about 840,000 distinct CDR3 sequences, about 38% observed once, and the top ten hold 7.5% to 9.5%. Germline-derived CDR1 and CDR2 are ENHRY and SYGVKD. The CDR3 totals 15 residues. V lost 6 bases to trimming and J lost 3 bases; unmatched junction nucleotides: 7. Orbital computed tomography, thyroid ultrasound, serum thyroxine and TRAb, and clinical symptoms together informed the diagnoses.

This sequence originates from a young man with Graves' hyperthyroidism. The J gene is TRBJ2-7, the V gene TRBV10-3; 11 bases agree with TRBD1. Input material: blood. This CDR3 reads CAISVVGQGGYEQYF. CDR3 in DNA: TGTGCCATCAGCGTTGTGGGACAGGGGGGCTACGAGCAGTACTTC.